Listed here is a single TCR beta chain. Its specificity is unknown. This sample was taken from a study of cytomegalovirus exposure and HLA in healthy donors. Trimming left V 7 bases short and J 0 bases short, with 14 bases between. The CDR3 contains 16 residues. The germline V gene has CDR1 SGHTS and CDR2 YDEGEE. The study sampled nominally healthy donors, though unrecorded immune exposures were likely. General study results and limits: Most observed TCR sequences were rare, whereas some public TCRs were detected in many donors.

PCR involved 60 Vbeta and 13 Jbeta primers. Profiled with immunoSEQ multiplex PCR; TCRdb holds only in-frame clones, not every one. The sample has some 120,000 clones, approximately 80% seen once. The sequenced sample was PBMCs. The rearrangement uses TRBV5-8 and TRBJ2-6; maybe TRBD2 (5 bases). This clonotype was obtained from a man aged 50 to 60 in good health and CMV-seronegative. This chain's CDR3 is CASELGATSGANVLTF. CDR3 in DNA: TGTGCCAGCGAATTGGGAGCAACCTCTGGGGCCAACGTCCTGACTTTC. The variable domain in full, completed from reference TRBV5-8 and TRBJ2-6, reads EAGVTQSPTHLIKTRGQQATLRCSPISGHTSVYWYQQALGLGLQFLLWYDEGEERNRGNFPPRFSGRQFPNYSSELNVNALELEDSALYLCASELGATSGANVLTFGAGSRLTVL.